The 27 T cell receptor beta chains below were found in one sample sequenced in a study of CD8+ T cells in alopecia areata. Extracted RNA was reverse transcribed into cDNA, the sequencing template. Sequencing was performed with immunoSEQ multiplex PCR; in TCRdb, only in-frame clones are kept and a portion is missing. Altogether some 180,000 clones are present, roughly 50% being singletons, with the ten largest covering 11%. Treatment here: oral pan-JAK inhibitor, 5-10 mg twice daily. The sample here was CD8+ T cells sorted from blood, taken at week 24, from a patient treated with tofacitinib. Receptor source: a human donor with alopecia areata.

The chain couples TRBV11-2 to TRBJ2-1, with 7 bases that match TRBD1. V shed 4 bases, J shed 0 bases, and the junction held 6 bases outside the gene matches. Germline CDR1 is SGHAT and CDR2 is FQNNGV. This CDR3 has 16 amino acids. The CDR3 spells CASSSPGQNSYNEQFF. Here the CDR3 DNA reads TGTGCCAGCAGCTCACCGGGACAGAACTCCTACAATGAGCAGTTCTTC. Together with reference TRBV11-2 and TRBJ2-1, the CDR3 gives the full variable domain: EAGVAQSPRYKIIEKRQSVAFWCNPISGHATLYWYQQILGQGPKLLIQFQNNGVVDDSQLPKDRFSAERLKGVDSTLKIQPAKLEDSAVYLCASSSPGQNSYNEQFFGPGTRLTVL.

The genes are TRBV5-1 and TRBJ2-7; D is perhaps TRBD2 (6 bases). The CDR3 is 15 residues long. Germline lookup yields CDR1 SGHRS and CDR2 YFSETQ. The V gene lost 6 bases and the J gene lost 0 bases, with 16 bases spanning the gap. In nucleotides, the CDR3 is TGCGCCAGCAAGGTCGCTAGCGCAATCTCCTACGAGCAGTACTTC. Protein sequence: CASKVASAISYEQYF.

The V call is TRBV30, the J call TRBJ1-1, with TRBD1 as a possible D gene (6 bases). This CDR3 is built from 14 residues. V shed 4 bases and J shed 4 bases, with 16 bases lying between them. Germline loops: CDR1 GTSNPN, CDR2 SVGIG (reference sequence). CDR3 DNA: TGTGCCTGGACGGTCGGAGGGGGTACCACTGAAGCTTTCTTT. This codes for CAWTVGGGTTEAFF.

The V call is TRBV27, the J call TRBJ2-7; D ambiguous. The CDR3 sequence is 11 residues long. Germline-derived CDR1 and CDR2 are MNHEY and SMNVEV (reference sequence). Between the trimmed V and J ends, which lost 8 bases and 3 bases, there was a span of 8 bases. The CDR3 spells CASGEDYEQYF. CDR3 sequence (DNA): TGTGCCAGCGGAGAGGACTACGAGCAGTACTTC.

The rearrangement uses TRBV29-1 and TRBJ2-1; D may be TRBD1 (5 bases). V dropped 4 bases and J dropped 12 bases, with 28 bases sitting between them. Germline CDR1 is SQVTM and CDR2 is ANQGSEA. CDR3 size: 16 residues. CDR3 sequence reads: CSVAPITETVRVVQFF. Here the CDR3 DNA reads TGCAGCGTTGCGCCCATAACAGAGACAGTGAGAGTAGTGCAGTTCTTC.

About this clone itself: Other DNA sequences within the sample encode an identical CDR3. The chain carries TRBV29-1 and TRBJ1-1; D gene unclear. This CDR3 has 11 amino acids. Between the trimmed V and J ends, which lost 3 bases and 1 base, there was a span of 3 bases. CDR1 is SQVTM and CDR2 is ANQGSEA in the germline V gene. CDR3 nucleotide sequence: TGCAGCGTTGAGACGAACACTGAAGCTTTCTTT. Protein: CSVETNTEAFF.

V and J are TRBV4-1 and TRBJ2-7; no definite D call. The CDR3 is 14 residues long. Per the germline V gene, CDR1 is MGHRA and CDR2 is YSYEKL. V lost 0 bases and J 0 bases, leaving 6 bases between the germline ends. The CDR3 coding sequence is TGCGCCAGCAGCCAAGATTCGGGCTCCTACGAGCAGTACTTC. Translating gives CASSQDSGSYEQYF.

The chain has TRBV25-1 and TRBJ2-3; 9 nucleotides agree with TRBD2. The CDR3 is 14 amino acids. Germline CDR1 is MGHDK and CDR2 is SYGVNS. Trimming at V came to 6 bases and at J to 0 bases, leaving 1 base not matched to a gene. The CDR3: CASRAGGSTDTQYF. As DNA, the CDR3 is TGTGCCAGCAGGGCGGGGGGGAGCACAGATACGCAGTATTTT.

J is TRBJ1-2 and V is TRBV5-6, with 10 nucleotides matching TRBD1. Germline assignment: CDR1 SGHDT and CDR2 YYEEEE. The CDR3 contains 16 residues. With V trimmed by 0 bases and J by 2 bases, 4 bases remained unmatched. CDR3 sequence reads: CASSLAPGQGNYGYTF. The CDR3 DNA sequence: TGTGCCAGCAGCTTGGCCCCGGGACAGGGGAACTATGGCTACACCTTC.

The chain combines TRBV7-8 with TRBJ2-2, with 7 bases that match TRBD1. This CDR3 is built from 16 residues. The germline gives CDR1 SGHVS, CDR2 FQNEAQ. The V gene end was trimmed by 4 bases and the J gene end by 2 bases; junction bases not matched to a gene: 7. The DNA of the CDR3 is TGTGCCAGCAGCTCGGACAGGACCCTAAACACCGGGGAGCTGTTTTTT. It codes for CASSSDRTLNTGELFF.

In regard to this clone: The junction shows a germline mismatch at one end, possibly a read error. The chain links TRBV29-1 to TRBJ2-3; no definite D call. Germline V gene lookup returns CDR1 SQVTM and CDR2 ANQGSEA. CDR3 length equals 14 residues. The CDR3 here is CSVEDLSYTDTQYF. The CDR3 coding sequence is TGCAGCGTGGAAGATCTATCCTATACAGATACGCAGTATTTT.

Comments on this clone: One end of the junction does not line up with germline, which may come from a read error. This chain connects TRBV13 to TRBJ2-7; tentatively, D is TRBD2 (5 bases). The CDR3 runs to 13 residues. Germline V gene sequence: CDR1 PRHDT, CDR2 FYEKMQ (reference sequence). CDR3 sequence: CASSDRESYKQYF. CDR3 coding DNA: TGTGCCAGCAGTGATCGGGAATCCTACAAGCAGTACTTC.

This chain links TRBV7-3 with TRBJ2-5; a possible D gene is TRBD2 (6 bases). The CDR3 has 15 residues. Germline V gene data show CDR1 as SGHTA and CDR2 as FQGTGA. Between the trimmed V and J ends, which lost 2 bases and 2 bases, there was a span of 12 bases. DNA for the CDR3: TGTGCCAGCAGCTTAGGTGGGGGGATTCAAGAGACCCAGTACTTC. Its translation is CASSLGGGIQETQYF. Complete variable domain (other parts from reference TRBV7-3 and TRBJ2-5): GAGVSQTPSNKVTEKGKYVELRCDPISGHTALYWYRQSLGQGPEFLIYFQGTGAADDSGLPNDRFFAVRPEGSVSTLKIQRTERGDSAVYLCASSLGGGIQETQYFGPGTRLLVL.

The chain recombines TRBV30 with TRBJ2-7, with 12 positions matching TRBD1. Germline trimming cut 4 bases from V and 5 bases from J; bases unmatched to any gene: 9. The CDR3 runs to 15 residues. Germline V gives CDR1 GTSNPN, CDR2 SVGIG (reference sequence). CDR3 loop: CAWTRAGTGGNEQYF. Written as DNA, the CDR3 is TGTGCCTGGACCAGGGCCGGGACAGGGGGCAACGAGCAGTACTTC.

The V and J genes are TRBV10-2 and TRBJ2-7, with a tentative D call TRBD1 (6 bases). This CDR3 comprises 12 residues. V was pared by 8 bases and J by 5 bases, with 13 bases between. CDR1 and CDR2 from the germline V gene are WSHSY and SAAADI. The CDR3 sequence is CASGAGVHEQYF. The CDR3 DNA follows: TGCGCCAGCGGGGCAGGGGTTCACGAGCAGTACTTC.

This chain links TRBV6-6 with TRBJ1-5; D might be TRBD1 (5 bases). The V end lost 7 bases, the J end lost 2 bases, and 9 bases lay between the germline ends. The CDR3 length is 13 residues. Germline CDR1 is MNHNY and CDR2 is SVGAGI (reference sequence). CDR3 DNA sequence: TGTGCCAGCACCCAACAGGGCAATCAGCCCCAGCATTTT. Its protein product is CASTQQGNQPQHF.

The rearrangement uses TRBV29-1 and TRBJ2-1; D not resolved. Looked up from germline, CDR1 is SQVTM and CDR2 is ANQGSEA. CDR3 size: 12 residues. The germline V and J ends were trimmed by 4 bases and 8 bases, with 12 bases remaining between them. This chain's CDR3 is CSVVGQTHEQFF. The DNA for the CDR3 is TGCAGCGTTGTGGGCCAGACGCATGAGCAGTTCTTC.

The chain links TRBV28 to TRBJ2-2; no clear D. Germline V gene lookup returns CDR1 MDHEN and CDR2 SYDVKM. The CDR3 length is 11 residues. V was shortened by 3 bases and J by 12 bases, with 8 bases between the two germline ends. CDR3 sequence (DNA): TGTGCCAGCAGTTTTCAAGGGAAGCTGTTTTTT. It translates to CASSFQGKLFF.

This rearrangement joins TRBV27 to TRBJ2-1; 8 bases agree with TRBD1. Unmatched junction bases numbered 0, after V lost 2 bases and J lost 0 bases. The germline CDR1 and CDR2 sequences are MNHEY and SMNVEV (reference sequence). The CDR3 covers 15 residues. The chain's CDR3 is CASSLQGASYNEQFF. The CDR3 coding sequence is TGTGCCAGCAGTTTACAGGGGGCCTCCTACAATGAGCAGTTCTTC.

The chain has TRBV11-3 and TRBJ1-1; D remains ambiguous. The V gene lost 3 bases and the J gene lost 4 bases, with 6 bases spanning the gap. The CDR3 sequence is 12 residues long. Germline V gives CDR1 SGHNT, CDR2 YENEEA. The CDR3 loop is CASSFTGTEAFF. The CDR3 nucleotides are TGTGCCAGCAGCTTTACGGGCACTGAAGCTTTCTTT.

The V call is TRBV4-3, the J call TRBJ1-2; the D is unclear. Trimming left V 1 base short and J 5 bases short, with 11 bases between. This CDR3 has 14 amino acids. Germline V gene lookup returns CDR1 LGHNA and CDR2 YSLEER. The CDR3 reads CASSQGRRGYGYTF. The CDR3 DNA reads TGCGCCAGCAGCCAAGGCAGAAGAGGTTATGGCTACACCTTC.

This chain links TRBV7-8 with TRBJ2-7, with a weak D call TRBD2 (5 bases). Per germline, CDR1 SGHVS and CDR2 FQNEAQ. V was trimmed by 5 bases and J by 5 bases, leaving 16 bases between them. CDR3 length: 14 amino acids. CDR3 loop: CASSPGRGLNEQYF. CDR3 DNA sequence: TGTGCCAGCAGCCCCGGACGGGGTCTGAACGAGCAGTACTTC.

The rearrangement links TRBV13 to TRBJ2-3; 7 bases match TRBD2. Per germline, CDR1 PRHDT and CDR2 FYEKMQ (reference sequence). The V gene end was trimmed by 6 bases and the J gene end by 4 bases; junction bases not matched to a gene: 10. The CDR3 is made up of 15 amino acids. The CDR3 protein is CASRSRSGAADTQYF. CDR3 bases: TGTGCCAGCAGGAGTCGGAGCGGGGCAGCAGATACGCAGTATTTT.

This clone has a single count. The V gene is TRBV5-4, the J gene TRBJ2-7, with 8 bases identical to TRBD1. CDR3 length: 15 residues. With 0 bases clipped from V and 1 base from J, the junction kept 3 bases outside the gene matches. CDR1 and CDR2 (germline): SGHNT, YYREEE (reference sequence). CDR3 loop: CASSLDGQGSYEQYF. CDR3 bases: TGTGCCAGCAGCTTGGACGGACAGGGTTCCTACGAGCAGTACTTC.

In this sample, this clone turned up a few times. The chain uses TRBV12-5 and TRBJ2-7; D is unresolved. Germline CDR1 reads LGHNT; CDR2 reads FRNRAP. The CDR3 covers 10 residues. Trimming pared 6 bases from V and 1 base from J, leaving 1 base between. This CDR3 is CASGSYEQYF. CDR3 coding DNA: TGTGCTAGTGGATCCTACGAGCAGTACTTC.

This clone was detected a few times. The rearrangement joins TRBV19 to TRBJ1-5; no clear D gene. The V gene lost 3 bases and the J gene lost 2 bases, with 8 bases spanning the gap. The CDR3 loop spans 14 amino acids. CDR1 is LNHDA and CDR2 is SQIVND in the germline V gene (reference sequence). The CDR3 DNA is TGTGCCAGTAGTATGGTGGAGGGCAATCAGCCCCAGCATTTT. Residues: CASSMVEGNQPQHF.

This clone was counted only a few times. The chain employs TRBV29-1 and TRBJ2-7; 8 nucleotides match TRBD1. The germline gives CDR1 SQVTM, CDR2 ANQGSEA. This CDR3 has 15 amino acids. After removal of 6 bases from V and 0 bases from J, the junction contained 10 bases not matched to a gene. The CDR3 bases are TGCAGCGTAAGGGGGACAGGAAGTAGCTCCTACGAGCAGTACTTC. This gives the protein CSVRGTGSSSYEQYF.